This paragraph covers one T cell receptor beta chain sequence. Researchers ran the PCR with 60 Vbeta and 13 Jbeta primers. The repertoire was sequenced with immunoSEQ multiplex PCR; TCRdb's copy has only in-frame clones and lacks some. In all, the sample yields some 200,000 clones. This specimen comes from a study of cytomegalovirus exposure and HLA in healthy donors. The length of the CDR3 is 13 residues. Per germline, CDR1 GTSNPN and CDR2 SVGIG (reference sequence). Sequenced: PBMCs. This TCR came from a boy aged 10-17 years in good health and CMV-seronegative. The chain links TRBV30 to TRBJ1-3; D ambiguous. This CDR3 reads CAFGGPSGNTIYF. DNA of the CDR3: TGTGCATTCGGAGGCCCATCTGGAAACACCATATATTTT. The full variable domain, in which reference TRBV30 and TRBJ1-3 provide the parts outside the CDR3, is SQTIHQWPATLVQPVGSPLSLECTVEGTSNPNLYWYRQAAGRGLQLLFYSVGIGQISSEVPQNLSASRPQDRQFILSSKKLLLSDSGFYLCAFGGPSGNTIYFGEGSWLTVV.